The clone carrying this T cell receptor (beta chain) was detected only a few times. Its antigen is not known. The data originate from a study of beta chain features in type 1 diabetes. Across the whole study: Sorted cells numbering over 95,000,000 were examined across all samples.

All of the isolated RNA was reverse transcribed, so expressed TCRB transcripts were sequenced. Repertoires were generated with immunoSEQ multiplex PCR, while TCRdb's copy carries only in-frame clones and drops some. The table has 430,000 or so clones, over 10% seen once. Trimming at V came to 2 bases and at J to 2 bases, leaving 10 bases not matched to a gene. The CDR3 is 17 amino acids. Germline CDR1 and CDR2: LGHNA and YSLEER. Study-level points and caveats: Shortening of TCRB CDR3s, moderate but significant, appeared in all four CD4+ subsets of Type 1 diabetes patients. The study found fewer insertions and more deletions at VDJ junctions in type 1 diabetes patients.

Sequencing used naive CD4+ T cells from blood. This chain uses TRBV4-3 with TRBJ2-3; 7 bases are shared with TRBD2. This TCR derives from a woman between 18 and 30 years old in good health. CDR3 sequence (DNA): TGCGCCAGCAGCCAATATCTGGCTAGCGGCTACACAGATACGCAGTATTTT. Translation: CASSQYLASGYTDTQYF.